This record looks at one T cell receptor (beta chain) sequence and its context. The target of this receptor is not known. Nothing much larger sits one base from this clone, and base qualities are not available. The CDR3 regions of human TCRbeta chains were analyzed by immunosequencing. As for how the authors treated the data: TCRs in the repertoires were matched against a reference library of SARS-CoV-2-specific TCRs that had been generated with the MIRA antigen-specificity platform. Breadth was defined as the fraction of unique TCRs that were SARS-CoV-2-associated. Depth was defined as the fraction of total T cells that were SARS-CoV-2-associated. Using the MIRA data, every spike-specific TCR was mapped to the spike region that the TCR reacted to and assigned to either a CD4 or a CD8 class. Log10-transformed breadth and depth values were compared by one-way ANOVA with Sidak's multiple comparisons tests. TCRdb provides this immuneACCESS table in a form limited to in-frame rearrangements. Some clones are lacking; in checked studies, under half of them reflect an unresolved V gene, and why the rest are absent is not known. That table gives V, J and clone size, and the DNA gave D and trimming. The sample data list 120,000 to 150,000 clones, and 86% of these were observed just once. About 4.9% of the sample lies in the top ten.

In light of the paper, this sample's time point label describes: about 28 days (+/-7) after the second vaccine dose. AZD1222 recipients whose second dose came at about 4 weeks and those whose second dose came at about 12 weeks were combined into one group, since spike-specific TCR depth and breadth did not differ between the two schedules. Vaccinee samples came from UK trials COV001 and COV002, including a single-blind randomized controlled phase 2/3 trial of AZD1222 (ChAdOx1 nCoV-19) in healthy adults. Trial participant PBMC samples were collected at day 0 and day 28 after the second dose for TCRbeta chain sequencing. This specimen comes from a study of T cell responses to AZD1222 COVID-19 vaccine (dated by TCRdb to 2020 to 2022). In the study overall: A total of under 250 trial participants underwent TCR sequencing, of whom some 200 had received two doses of AZD1222 and 26 had received two doses of the MenACWY control vaccine. Enrollment into the trials was organized by age into subgroups of 18-55, 56-69 and 70-plus years, and those subgroups contained roughly 140, 27 and 60 TCR-sequenced participants, respectively.

The full study reports these points: Only six AZD1222 recipients were SARS-CoV-2 seropositive at baseline, limiting conclusions about previously exposed vaccinees. The 56-69-year group was small, and its depth increase did not reach significance, likely because of low power. Participants were mostly white British and included more females than males, and it was suggested by the authors that clonal diversity may have been underestimated. After two AZD1222 doses, both the breadth and the depth of spike-specific TCRs were significantly higher than at day 0 and than in MenACWY recipients. Nearly half of unique spike-specific TCRs reportedly recognized epitopes outside regions mutated in the B.1.351 and B.1.1.7 variants. Because no samples from the day 14 peak response were available, repertoires could be characterized only after the peak T cell response. Vaccine-associated CD4 TCRs spanned the whole spike protein, with dominant responses in regions 160-218 and 743-854.

Sequencing used peripheral blood, obtained 28 days after the second AZD1222 dose. The TCR originated in an adult who received the AZD1222 COVID-19 vaccine.

In nucleotides, the sequence is TGTGCCAGCAGCCAGCGACAGGGGGGAAACACCATATATTTT. It codes for CASSQRQGGNTIYF. The chain couples TRBV3-1 (or the pseudogene TRBV3-2) to TRBJ1-3, with TRBD1 identical over 8 junction bases. Clipping removes 3 bases from V and 4 bases from J, with 2 as the unmatched junction base count. The CDR3 goes from the cysteine to the phenylalanine over 14 residues. The read is trimmed to its CDR3 DNA, 42 bases read in frame from base 1. As encoded in the germline V gene (reference sequence), CDR1 is LGHDT while CDR2 is YNNKEL.